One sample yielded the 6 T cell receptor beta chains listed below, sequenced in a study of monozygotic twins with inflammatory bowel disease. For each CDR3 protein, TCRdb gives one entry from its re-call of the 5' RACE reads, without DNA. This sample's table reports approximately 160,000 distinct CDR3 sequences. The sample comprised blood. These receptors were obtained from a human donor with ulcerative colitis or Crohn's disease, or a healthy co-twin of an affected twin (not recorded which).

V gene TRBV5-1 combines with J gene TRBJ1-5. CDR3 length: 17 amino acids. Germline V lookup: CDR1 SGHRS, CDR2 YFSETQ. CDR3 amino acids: CASSEGSAGGIGQPQHF.

The CDR3 region is CASKSGGYEQFF. The V and J genes are TRBV5-1 and TRBJ2-1; TCRdb reports TRBD1, a call that lacks DNA to check it against. CDR3 size: 12 residues. Germline V lookup: CDR1 SGHRS, CDR2 YFSETQ.

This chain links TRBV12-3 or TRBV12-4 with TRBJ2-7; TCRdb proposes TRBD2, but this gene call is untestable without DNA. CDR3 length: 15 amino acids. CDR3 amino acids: CASSAKASSAWEQYF.

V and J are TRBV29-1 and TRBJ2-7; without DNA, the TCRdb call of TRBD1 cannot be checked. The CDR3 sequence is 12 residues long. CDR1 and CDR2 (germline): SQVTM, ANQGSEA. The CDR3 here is CSVSGGPYEQYF.

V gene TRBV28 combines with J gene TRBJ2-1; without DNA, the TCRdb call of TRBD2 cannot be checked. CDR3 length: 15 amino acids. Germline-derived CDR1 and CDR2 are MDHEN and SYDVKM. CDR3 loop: CASTLSGSSYNEQFF.

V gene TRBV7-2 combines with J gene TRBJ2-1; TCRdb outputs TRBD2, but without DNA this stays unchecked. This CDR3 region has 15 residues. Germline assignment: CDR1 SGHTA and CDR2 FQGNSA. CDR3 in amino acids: CASSPGLAGDREQFF. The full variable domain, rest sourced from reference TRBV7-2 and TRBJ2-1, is GAGVSQSPSNKVTEKGKDVELRCDPISGHTALYWYRQSLGQGLEFLIYFQGNSAPDKSGLPSDRFSAERTGGSVSTLTIQRTQQEDSAVYLCASSPGLAGDREQFFGPGTRLTVL.